This entry lists 30 T cell receptor beta chains sequenced from one sample in a study of cytomegalovirus exposure and HLA in healthy donors (dated by TCRdb to 2015 to 2018). Library generation was performed with the immunoSEQ multiplex PCR assay. For the multiplex PCR, a mixture combining 60 forward primers for TCR Vbeta segments and 13 reverse primers for TCR Jbeta segments was used. As stored in TCRdb, this immuneACCESS dataset retains in-frame rearrangements with V and J assigned. A fraction of the clones does not appear; measured against another copy, unresolved V genes explain less than half of the discrepancy, and the remainder lacks a known reason. Within this sample are roughly 150,000 clones, with roughly 80% of them counted one time only. The ten largest clones take up 3.1% of the sample. Sequencing used PBMCs. These TCRs come from a male donor in good health and CMV-seronegative.

This clone was counted a few times. This chain uses TRBV28 with TRBJ2-2, with 11 bases that match TRBD2. The CDR3 has 17 amino acids. Per the germline V gene, CDR1 is MDHEN and CDR2 is SYDVKM. The J segment lost 7 bases and the V segment lost 9 bases, leaving 16 bases of the junction unmatched. DNA for the CDR3: TGTGCCAGTATACCCGGGACTAGCGGTTATAGGGGCGGGGAGCTGTTTTTT. Encoded protein: CASIPGTSGYRGGELFF.

The chain uses TRBV7-9 and TRBJ2-1, with 12 positions matching TRBD2. The junction had 6 bases not matched to a gene; V was cut back by 1 base and J by 5 bases. The germline CDR1 and CDR2 sequences are SEHNR and FQNEAQ (reference sequence). The CDR3 totals 17 residues. In DNA form, the CDR3 reads TGTGCCAGCAGCTTAGTCAGGACTAGCGGGATACACAATGAGCAGTTCTTC. Translating gives CASSLVRTSGIHNEQFF.

The CDR3: CASSTGSSYEQYF. The CDR3 DNA is TGTGCCAGCAGTACAGGAAGCTCCTACGAGCAGTACTTC. The chain uses TRBV28 and TRBJ2-7; tentative D call: TRBD1 (5 bases). V lost 5 bases and J lost 0, with 8 bases in between. Looked up from germline, CDR1 is MDHEN and CDR2 is SYDVKM. The CDR3 runs 13 residues.

CDR3 in amino acids: CASRDREAEAFF. In DNA, the CDR3 is TGCGCCAGCAGGGACAGGGAGGCTGAAGCTTTCTTT. The rearrangement links TRBV5-1 to TRBJ1-1; 8 bases map to TRBD1. The CDR3 length is 12 residues. V dropped 5 bases and J dropped 6; count of bases not matched to a gene: 3. Germline CDR1 SGHRS, CDR2 YFSETQ.

The chain recombines TRBV30 with TRBJ2-7; perhaps TRBD2 as D (5 bases). Germline V gene data show CDR1 as GTSNPN and CDR2 as SVGIG (reference sequence). The CDR3 covers 11 residues. V dropped 8 bases and J dropped 4 bases, with 12 bases sitting between them. CDR3 DNA sequence: TGTGCCGCCGGACTTGATTACGAGCAGTACTTC. Protein product: CAAGLDYEQYF.

This clone was found once. This sequence joins TRBV6-1 and TRBJ1-1, with D hard to call. The V gene's germline CDR1 is MNHNS and CDR2 SASEGT. V lost 8 bases and J lost 2, with 18 bases in between. There are 15 residues in the CDR3. CDR3 DNA: TGTGCCAGCGGCCCTTCGGACTGGACCAACACTGAAGCTTTCTTT. As protein: CASGPSDWTNTEAFF.

This clone appeared once. The chain carries TRBV5-1 and TRBJ2-7; 10 bases match TRBD1. Germline V lookup: CDR1 SGHRS, CDR2 YFSETQ. V trimming: 2 bases; J trimming: 3 bases; junction bases outside the gene matches: 8. The CDR3 sequence is 16 residues long. The DNA for the CDR3 is TGCGCCAGCAGCTTTGCCGGGACAGGGGTCGGCTACGAGCAGTACTTC. Translated, it gives CASSFAGTGVGYEQYF.

The table lists this clone with a few counts. The same CDR3 is also encoded by other DNA sequences in this sample. The chain is built from TRBV9 and TRBJ2-7, with D possibly matching TRBD1 (6 bases). Germline V gene sequence: CDR1 SGDLS, CDR2 YYNGEE. V lost 0 bases and J 3 bases, leaving 13 bases between the germline ends. The CDR3 extends over 15 amino acids. CDR3 nucleotide sequence: TGTGCCAGCAGCGTAGGTGACAGGCCGGTCTACGAGCAGTACTTC. It is translated as CASSVGDRPVYEQYF.

As to this clone: Other DNA variants within this sample encode the same CDR3. The genes are TRBV29-1 and TRBJ1-2; 8 bases agree with TRBD1. The CDR3 spans 11 residues. CDR1 and CDR2 from the germline V gene are SQVTM and ANQGSEA. V shed 6 bases and J 5 bases; nucleotides not matched to a gene: 2. This chain's CDR3 is CSVRGLYGYTF. CDR3 nucleotides: TGCAGCGTCAGGGGGCTGTATGGCTACACCTTC.

A few counts support this clone. The chain carries TRBV10-3 and TRBJ2-3; 9 positions agree with TRBD1. The germline gives CDR1 ENHRY, CDR2 SYGVKD. V was clipped by 8 bases and J by 6 bases; unmatched bases: 9. CDR3 length: 14 residues. This chain's CDR3 is CAIGGQGLGDTQYF. Written as DNA, the CDR3 is TGTGCCATCGGCGGACAGGGGCTTGGGGATACGCAGTATTTT.

This clone showed up just a few times. The chain has TRBV28 and TRBJ2-7, with 7 bases lining up with TRBD1. The CDR3 is 15 amino acids. The V segment lost 3 bases and the J segment 2 bases; nucleotides outside the gene matches: 7. The germline V gene has CDR1 MDHEN and CDR2 SYDVKM. The CDR3, as DNA: TGTGCCAGCAGTTTTGTCGGCCAGGGGGCCTACGAGCAGTACTTC. Amino acids: CASSFVGQGAYEQYF.

The CDR3 spells CASSIGWLAGGSEQFF. The CDR3 coding sequence is TGTGCCAGTAGTATAGGGTGGCTAGCGGGGGGGTCTGAGCAGTTCTTC. This chain connects TRBV19 to TRBJ2-1, with TRBD2 matching 12 bases. There are 16 residues in the CDR3. Looked up from germline, CDR1 is LNHDA and CDR2 is SQIVND (reference sequence). V lost 1 base and J lost 9; bases outside the gene matches: 7.

For the CDR3, the DNA is TGCGCCAGCAGCCAACCGTCCGGGACAGAAAACTATGGCTACACCTTC. Its protein product is CASSQPSGTENYGYTF. This chain connects TRBV4-1 to TRBJ1-2; TRBD1 agrees at 7 bases. CDR3 size: 16 residues. The trim removed 2 bases at V and 2 bases at J, leaving 8 bases unmatched. The germline gives CDR1 MGHRA, CDR2 YSYEKL.

The chain uses TRBV7-2 and TRBJ1-1; no clear D. The CDR3 is made up of 14 amino acids. Trimming shortened V by 5 bases and J by 0 bases, and 10 bases separated the two germline ends. CDR1 is SGHTA, CDR2 FQGNSA, per germline. CDR3 sequence (DNA): TGTGCCAGCAGCGTCGTCCTCTTGAACACTGAAGCTTTCTTT. Its translation: CASSVVLLNTEAFF. The entire variable domain, with the rest obtained from reference TRBV7-2 and TRBJ1-1, is as follows: GAGVSQSPSNKVTEKGKDVELRCDPISGHTALYWYRQSLGQGLEFLIYFQGNSAPDKSGLPSDRFSAERTGGSVSTLTIQRTQQEDSAVYLCASSVVLLNTEAFFGQGTRLTVV.

The gene calls are TRBV6-5 and TRBJ1-2, with D unclear. V was cut by 0 bases and J by 9 bases, with 17 bases left in between. CDR1 MNHEY and CDR2 SVGAGI come from the germline V gene. The CDR3 is 15 amino acids. The CDR3 loop reads CASSYSMSGPRSYTF. The CDR3 DNA follows: TGTGCCAGCAGTTACTCGATGAGCGGACCTAGGAGCTACACCTTC.

CDR3 sequence reads: CASSPTGALNTEAFF. DNA for the CDR3: TGTGCCAGCAGTCCGACAGGGGCCCTGAACACTGAAGCTTTCTTT. V is TRBV6-5 and J is TRBJ1-1, with 8 positions matching TRBD1. The CDR3 runs to 15 residues. V gave up 5 bases and J gave up 0 bases; unmatched junction bases: 5. The germline CDR1 and CDR2 sequences are MNHEY and SVGAGI.

This clone was observed a single time. The chain's CDR3 is CASSLRTGRGEKLFF. As DNA, the CDR3 is TGTGCCAGCAGCTTGCGAACGGGTCGGGGTGAAAAACTGTTTTTT. J is TRBJ1-4 and V is TRBV5-6; D gene uncertain. This CDR3 has 15 amino acids. Germline V gives CDR1 SGHDT, CDR2 YYEEEE. V gave up 1 base and J gave up 7 bases, with 14 bases separating them.

The chain is built from TRBV6-6 and TRBJ1-5; weak D call: TRBD1 (6 bases). Trimming removed 8 bases at V and 1 base at J, with 12 bases between. Looked up from germline, CDR1 is MNHNY and CDR2 is SVGAGI (reference sequence). The length of the CDR3 is 14 residues. The CDR3 nucleotides are TGTGCCAGCCTCGGTGGGGGCAGCAATCAGCCCCAGCATTTT. The encoded protein is CASLGGGSNQPQHF.

In its sample, this clone was seen a few times. V and J are TRBV9 and TRBJ2-5; weak D call: TRBD2 (5 bases). This CDR3 is built from 13 residues. Germline CDR1 and CDR2: SGDLS and YYNGEE. The V gene lost 4 bases and the J gene lost 3 bases, with 10 bases spanning the gap. The CDR3 spells CASSPGMKETQYF. DNA for the CDR3: TGTGCCAGCAGCCCGGGGATGAAAGAGACCCAGTACTTC.

About this clone: At the DNA level, this CDR3 is encoded by other sequences in the same sample as well. The rearrangement links TRBV7-2 to TRBJ1-5; unclear D gene. Trimming stripped 2 bases from V and 4 bases from J, with 6 bases between. Germline V gene lookup returns CDR1 SGHTA and CDR2 FQGNSA. The CDR3 runs to 13 residues. The CDR3 loop is CASSLRGNQPQHF. CDR3 in DNA: TGTGCCAGCAGCTTACGAGGAAATCAGCCCCAGCATTTT.

This clone showed up just once. This chain links TRBV7-3 with TRBJ2-1; maybe TRBD2 (6 bases). The ends were cut back, 5 bases at V and 2 bases at J, with 13 bases in the middle. The CDR3 loop spans 15 amino acids. Germline assignment: CDR1 SGHTA and CDR2 FQGTGA. The CDR3 sequence is CASSPPGVPYNEQFF. CDR3 coding DNA: TGTGCCAGCAGCCCGCCGGGAGTCCCCTACAATGAGCAGTTCTTC.

With respect to this clone: A read error may account for a junction end that differs from germline. The J gene is TRBJ2-3, the V gene TRBV7-9; tentative D call: TRBD1 (6 bases). From germline, CDR1 is SEHNR and CDR2 FQNEAQ (reference sequence). The length of the CDR3 is 16 residues. The DNA for the CDR3 is TGTTCCAGCAGCTTACATGGTCAGGGGAACACAGATACGCAGTATTTT. Protein: CSSSLHGQGNTDTQYF. Drawing the rest from reference TRBV7-9 and TRBJ2-3, the complete variable domain is DTGVSQNPRHKITKRGQNVTFRCDPISEHNRLYWYRQTLGQGPEFLTYFQNEAQLEKSRLLSDRFSAERPKGSFSTLEIQRTEQGDSAMYLCSSSLHGQGNTDTQYFGPGTRLTVL.

This chain connects TRBV20-1 to TRBJ1-1; possibly TRBD1 for D (6 bases). V was cut by 6 bases and J by 9 bases, with 14 bases left in between. The germline gives CDR1 DFQATT, CDR2 SNEGSKA (reference sequence). The CDR3 totals 11 residues. The CDR3 DNA reads as TGCAGTGCGCCAAACAGGGAAAAAGCTTTCTTT. It encodes CSAPNREKAFF.

This clone was picked up a small number of times. The chain joins TRBV10-1 to TRBJ1-4; 8 nucleotides agree with TRBD1. V dropped 3 bases and J dropped 2; count of bases not matched to a gene: 8. The CDR3 loop spans 17 amino acids. CDR1 WNHNN and CDR2 SYGVQD come from the germline V gene (reference sequence). CDR3 loop: CASSDCRGRETNEKLFF. The DNA of the CDR3 is TGCGCCAGCAGTGACTGCAGGGGGCGGGAGACTAATGAAAAACTGTTTTTT.

The chain combines TRBV30 with TRBJ2-5; tentative D call: TRBD1 (5 bases). Trimming removed 0 bases at V and 5 bases at J, with 7 bases between. This CDR3 has 12 amino acids. The germline V gene encodes CDR1 GTSNPN and CDR2 SVGIG (reference sequence). The CDR3, as DNA: TGTGCCTGGAGTGTACAGGCCGAGACCCAGTACTTC. Amino acids: CAWSVQAETQYF.

The gene calls are TRBV28 and TRBJ2-5, with D perhaps matching TRBD2 (6 bases). The J call may not be correct, given that the DNA end is closer to TRBJ2-7. This CDR3 contains 12 residues. Germline V gives CDR1 MDHEN, CDR2 SYDVKM. The CDR3 nucleotides read TGTGCCAGCAGTCCCCGGGGGTACGAGCAGTACTTC. It encodes CASSPRGYEQYF.

This clone was seen only a few times. V and J are TRBV2 and TRBJ2-5, with 10 bases lining up with TRBD1. The CDR3 loop spans 13 amino acids. The junction had 1 base not matched to a gene; V was cut back by 7 bases and J by 2 bases. Germline V gives CDR1 SNHLY, CDR2 FYNNEI. CDR3 bases: TGTGCCAGCAAGGACAGGGGGCAAGAGACCCAGTACTTC. This translates into CASKDRGQETQYF.

This sequence joins TRBV2 and TRBJ2-5, with TRBD2 matching over 15 bases. There are 17 residues in the CDR3. The V and J ends lost 3 bases and 5 bases, in that order; junction bases with no gene match: 7. Germline assignment: CDR1 SNHLY and CDR2 FYNNEI. The DNA for the CDR3 is TGTGCCAGCAGTGACCATCCGGGACTAGCGGGAGGTGAGACCCAGTACTTC. It translates to CASSDHPGLAGGETQYF.

This clone was seen more than once but under ten times. The genes are TRBV19 and TRBJ1-1; tentative D call: TRBD1 (5 bases). This CDR3 is 15 amino acids long. Trimming removed 3 bases at V and 4 bases at J, with 15 bases between. Germline CDR1 LNHDA, CDR2 SQIVND (reference sequence). As DNA, the CDR3 is TGTGCCAGTAGTATGGGGGGACTCGGCAGCACTGAAGCTTTCTTT. As protein: CASSMGGLGSTEAFF. Together with reference TRBV19 and TRBJ1-1, the CDR3 gives the full variable domain: DGGITQSPKYLFRKEGQNVTLSCEQNLNHDAMYWYRQDPGQGLRLIYYSQIVNDFQKGDIAEGYSVSREKKESFPLTVTSAQKNPTAFYLCASSMGGLGSTEAFFGQGTRLTVV.

V gene TRBV5-6 combines with J gene TRBJ2-3, with 11 nucleotides matching TRBD2. Looked up from germline, CDR1 is SGHDT and CDR2 is YYEEEE. The CDR3 runs to 16 residues. The V and J ends lost 4 bases and 3 bases, in that order; junction bases with no gene match: 7. The CDR3 coding sequence is TGTGCCAGCAGCCTATTGCTAGCGGGGGGAACAGATACGCAGTATTTT. Translation gives CASSLLLAGGTDTQYF.